This is a list of T cell receptor beta chains from one sample in a study of T cell responses to AZD1222 COVID-19 vaccine. Sequencing used immunoSEQ multiplex PCR; TCRdb keeps in-frame clones, though not all of them. The sample lists roughly 150,000 clones; about nine tenths were seen once. Sample: peripheral blood, taken on day 0 of AZD1222 vaccination. These receptors all come from an adult in good health. The CDR3 runs from the conserved cysteine through the conserved F or W. A D gene is named only where the DNA matches it firmly. Where a row states a size, it is once, few, many or the class of an expanded clone; other rows omit it.

V	J	D	size	DNA	CDR3
TRBV28	TRBJ1-1	TRBD1	-	TGTGCCAGCAGAATACAGGGGGTCTATGGTGAAGCTTTCTTT	CASRIQGVYGEAFF
TRBV30	TRBJ1-6	-	-	TGTGCCTGGAGTGTATACAGGGAAAATTCACCCCTCCACTTT	CAWSVYRENSPLHF
TRBV7-9	TRBJ2-7	TRBD2	-	TGTGCCAGCAGCTTAACCGGGACTAGCGGCCTCCGGCAGTACTTC	CASSLTGTSGLRQYF
TRBV27	TRBJ2-6	TRBD2	-	TGTGCCAGCAGTTCCCCAGGGCGACTAGCGGTTGGGGCCAACGTCCTGACTTTC	CASSSPGRLAVGANVLTF
TRBV3-1/TRBV3-2	TRBJ2-2	-	few	TGTGCCAGCAGCCAAAAGGGGGAGCTGTTTTTT	CASSQKGELFF
TRBV18	TRBJ2-7	TRBD1	-	TGTGCCAGCTCACCCCGGACAGGGCTTCCCTACGAGCAGTACTTC	CASSPRTGLPYEQYF
TRBV11-3	TRBJ2-1	-	-	TGTGCCAGCAGCTCCCCTTACAATGAGCAGTTCTTC	CASSSPYNEQFF
TRBV24-1	TRBJ2-7	-	-	TGTGCCACCAGTGATTTGGAGTCCCACGAGCAGTACTTC	CATSDLESHEQYF
TRBV29-1	TRBJ2-7	-	-	TGCAGCGTTGTAACTGGGTCTGCCTACGAGCAGTACTTC	CSVVTGSAYEQYF
TRBV7-9	TRBJ1-1	TRBD1	-	TGTGCCAGCAGCGTGGGACAGCTGAACACTGAAGCTTTCTTT	CASSVGQLNTEAFF
TRBV5-6	TRBJ2-3	TRBD1	-	TGTGCCAGCAGCTGGGGACAGTTTGAGATCACAGATACGCAGTATTTT	CASSWGQFEITDTQYF
TRBV12-3/TRBV12-4	TRBJ2-1	-	-	TGTGCCAGCAGTTTGAAGGACGAGCAGTTCTTC	CASSLKDEQFF
TRBV5-1	TRBJ1-1	-	-	TGCGCCAGCAGCTTGTCGGGCAGGGGAAACACTGAAGCTTTCTTT	CASSLSGRGNTEAFF
TRBV7-9	TRBJ2-7	-	-	TGTGCCAGCAGTCCAGGGGTAGAGCAGTACTTC	CASSPGVEQYF
TRBV24-1	TRBJ1-2	-	-	TGTGCCACCAGTAATAAGCAGAACTATGGCTACACCTTC	CATSNKQNYGYTF